This TCR beta chain was profiled in a study of shared clonotypes between healthy human individuals. The CDR3 loop spans 14 amino acids. Profiled with immunoSEQ multiplex PCR; TCRdb holds only in-frame clones, not every one. The sample has approximately 720,000 clones, about 90% seen once. CD45RO-negative, CCR7-selected cells formed the naive CD8 fraction, which excluded terminally differentiated effector memory CD45RA+ cells. V usage is TRBV21-1 and J usage is TRBJ1-1. TRBV21-1 constitutes a pseudogene. What was sequenced was naive CD8+ T cells sorted from blood. This clonotype was sampled from a man aged 25-45 years in good health. The CDR3 coding sequence is TGTGCCAGCAGCACCACAGGGAGGGCAACTGAAGCTTTCTTT. It yields the protein CASSTTGRATEAFF.